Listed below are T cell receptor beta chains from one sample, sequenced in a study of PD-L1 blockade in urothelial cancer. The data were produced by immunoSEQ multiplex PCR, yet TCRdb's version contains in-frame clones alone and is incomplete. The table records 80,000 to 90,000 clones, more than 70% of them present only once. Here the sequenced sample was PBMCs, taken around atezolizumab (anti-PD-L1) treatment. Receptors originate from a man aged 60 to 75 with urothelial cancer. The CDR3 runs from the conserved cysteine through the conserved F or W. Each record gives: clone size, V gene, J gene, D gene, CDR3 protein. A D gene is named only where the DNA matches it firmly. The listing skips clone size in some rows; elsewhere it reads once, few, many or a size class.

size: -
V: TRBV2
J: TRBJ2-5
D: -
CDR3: CASSSTIGSRETQYF

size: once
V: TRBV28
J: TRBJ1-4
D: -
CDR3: CASTAFKAGEKLFF

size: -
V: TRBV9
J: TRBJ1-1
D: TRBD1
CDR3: CASTRDRGNTEAFF

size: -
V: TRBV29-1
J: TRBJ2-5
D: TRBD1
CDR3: CSAPGQGLETQYF

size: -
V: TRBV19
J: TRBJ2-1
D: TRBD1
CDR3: CASSIISGQGYNEQFF

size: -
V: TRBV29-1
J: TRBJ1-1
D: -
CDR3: CSVERGGTEAFF

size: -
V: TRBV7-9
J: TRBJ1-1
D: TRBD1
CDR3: CASSSGQGAAFF

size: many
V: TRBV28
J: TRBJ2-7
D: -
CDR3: CASRLQTTHSYEQYF

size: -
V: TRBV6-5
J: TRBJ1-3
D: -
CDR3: CASRRGGGISNTIYF

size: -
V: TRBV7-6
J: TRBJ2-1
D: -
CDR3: CASSGTLGLQGEQFF

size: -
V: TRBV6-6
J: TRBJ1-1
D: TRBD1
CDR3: CASKGTANTEAFF

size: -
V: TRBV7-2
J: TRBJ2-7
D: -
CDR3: CASSLPGVEQYF

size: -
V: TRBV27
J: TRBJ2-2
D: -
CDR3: CASSRIPGLTNTGELFF

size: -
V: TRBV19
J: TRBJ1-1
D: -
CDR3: CASSNTKNTEAFF

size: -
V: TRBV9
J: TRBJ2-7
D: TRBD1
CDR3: CASSVGDRGRYEQYF

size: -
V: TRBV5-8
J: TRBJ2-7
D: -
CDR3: CASSLGTSLSYEQYF

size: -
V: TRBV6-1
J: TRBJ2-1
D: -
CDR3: CASSDPGRSYNEQFF

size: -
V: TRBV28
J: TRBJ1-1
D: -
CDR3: CASNRQMLGAFF

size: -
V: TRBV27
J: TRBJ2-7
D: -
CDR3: CASSFSPGEYEQYF

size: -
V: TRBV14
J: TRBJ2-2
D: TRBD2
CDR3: CASSQWTSGSTGELFF

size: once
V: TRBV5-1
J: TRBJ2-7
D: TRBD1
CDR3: CASTSRQGGGEQYF

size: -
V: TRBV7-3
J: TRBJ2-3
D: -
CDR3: CASSSGTFARTDTQYF

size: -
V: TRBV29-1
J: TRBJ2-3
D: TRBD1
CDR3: CSGRTGGTDTQYF

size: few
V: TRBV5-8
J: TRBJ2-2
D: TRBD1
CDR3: CASSTRGQANTGELFF

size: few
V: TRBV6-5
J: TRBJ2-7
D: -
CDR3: CASSLSEHYEQYF

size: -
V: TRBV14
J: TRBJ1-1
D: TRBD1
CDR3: CASSQWGQMNTEAFF

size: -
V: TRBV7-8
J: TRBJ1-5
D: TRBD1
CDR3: CASSFGGQRSYQPQHF

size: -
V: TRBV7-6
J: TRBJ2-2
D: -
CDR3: CASSLEIRGGNTGELFF

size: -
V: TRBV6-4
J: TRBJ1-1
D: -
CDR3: CASSLSPNTEAFF

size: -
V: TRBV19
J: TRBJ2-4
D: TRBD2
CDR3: CASTPTSPRAKNIQYF

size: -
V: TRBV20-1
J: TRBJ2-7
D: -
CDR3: CSARVLYEQYF

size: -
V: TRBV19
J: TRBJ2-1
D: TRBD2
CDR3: CASSLERELSNEQFF

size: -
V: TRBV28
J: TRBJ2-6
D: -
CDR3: CASSPGQISGANVLTF

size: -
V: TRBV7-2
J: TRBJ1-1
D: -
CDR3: CASSLATGVEAFF

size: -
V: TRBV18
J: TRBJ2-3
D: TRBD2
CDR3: CASSPGRVGDTQYF

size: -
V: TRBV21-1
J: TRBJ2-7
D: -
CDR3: CASRPRPTVSYEQYF

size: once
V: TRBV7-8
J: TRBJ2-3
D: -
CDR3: CASSLVTQASTDTQYF

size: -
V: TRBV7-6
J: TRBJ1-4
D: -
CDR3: CASSPTQGITNEKLFF

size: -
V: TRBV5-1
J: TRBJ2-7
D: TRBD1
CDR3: CASSFYWTGGYEQYF

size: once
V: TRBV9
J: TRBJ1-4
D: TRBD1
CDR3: CASSDKTGGAGEKLFF

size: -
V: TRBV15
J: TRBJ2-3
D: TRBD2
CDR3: CATSRDRGVGAQYF

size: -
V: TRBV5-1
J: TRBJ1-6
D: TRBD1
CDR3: CASSLAGTATYNSPLHF

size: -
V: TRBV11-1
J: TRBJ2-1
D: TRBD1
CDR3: CASSSPTGNNEQFF

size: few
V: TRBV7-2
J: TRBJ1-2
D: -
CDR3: CASSLDRDYGYTF

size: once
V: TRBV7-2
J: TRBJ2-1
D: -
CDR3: CASSPLANEQFF

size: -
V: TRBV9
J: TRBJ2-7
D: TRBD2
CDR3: CASSGLQLAAPYEQYF

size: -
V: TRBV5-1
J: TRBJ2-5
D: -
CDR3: CASSLEGVGQETQYF

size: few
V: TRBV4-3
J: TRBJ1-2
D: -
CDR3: CASSQDWGSNYGYTF

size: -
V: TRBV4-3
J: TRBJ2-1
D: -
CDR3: CASSQDNSNNEQFF

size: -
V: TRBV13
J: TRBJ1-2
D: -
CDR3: CASSFGSKGGSGYTF

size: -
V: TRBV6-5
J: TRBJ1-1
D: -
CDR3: CASSKQDGMNTEAFF

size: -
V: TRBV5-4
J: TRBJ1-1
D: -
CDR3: CASSLDLNTEAFF

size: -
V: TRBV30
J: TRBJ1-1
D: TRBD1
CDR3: CAWSVYLDRGLGNTEAFF

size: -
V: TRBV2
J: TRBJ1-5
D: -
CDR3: CASSVAGASNQPQHF

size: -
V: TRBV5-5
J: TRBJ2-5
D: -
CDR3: CASSLLSGETQYF

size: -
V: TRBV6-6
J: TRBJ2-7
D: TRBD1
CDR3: CASSYFPGQGYEQYF

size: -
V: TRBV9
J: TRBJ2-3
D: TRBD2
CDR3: CASSVEERGNTDTQYF

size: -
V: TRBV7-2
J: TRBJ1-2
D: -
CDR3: CASSLAGANYGYTF

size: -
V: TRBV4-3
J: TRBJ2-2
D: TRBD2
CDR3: CASSPHPPSGINTGELFF

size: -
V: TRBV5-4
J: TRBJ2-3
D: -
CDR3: CASKRAYSTDTQYF